The clone carrying this TCR beta chain was detected only a few times. Its antigen remains unidentified. The entry originates in a study of OX40 agonist ivuxolimab in advanced cancers. The CDR3 loop spans 13 amino acids. V lost 3 bases to trimming and J lost 6 bases, with 7 bases between them. Germline loops: CDR1 SGHRS, CDR2 YFSETQ. Points from the study as a whole: Expanded clones belonging to CD8+ T cells outnumbered, on average, those of CD4+. No antigen was identified for the clonally expanded peripheral T cells.

The data were produced by immunoSEQ multiplex PCR, yet TCRdb's version contains in-frame clones alone and is incomplete. This sample has 53,000 or so clones, with 70% to 90% found just once. V usage is TRBV5-1 and J usage is TRBJ1-6, with D unresolved. Sequenced material: CD4+ or CD8+ T cells sorted from blood, taken in a trial of the OX40 agonist ivuxolimab. This TCR was sampled from an adult with an advanced solid tumor such as melanoma, head and neck, liver or kidney cancer. CDR3 nucleotides: TGCGCCAGCAGCTCGGACGCTAATTCACCCCTCCACTTT. Its translation is CASSSDANSPLHF.